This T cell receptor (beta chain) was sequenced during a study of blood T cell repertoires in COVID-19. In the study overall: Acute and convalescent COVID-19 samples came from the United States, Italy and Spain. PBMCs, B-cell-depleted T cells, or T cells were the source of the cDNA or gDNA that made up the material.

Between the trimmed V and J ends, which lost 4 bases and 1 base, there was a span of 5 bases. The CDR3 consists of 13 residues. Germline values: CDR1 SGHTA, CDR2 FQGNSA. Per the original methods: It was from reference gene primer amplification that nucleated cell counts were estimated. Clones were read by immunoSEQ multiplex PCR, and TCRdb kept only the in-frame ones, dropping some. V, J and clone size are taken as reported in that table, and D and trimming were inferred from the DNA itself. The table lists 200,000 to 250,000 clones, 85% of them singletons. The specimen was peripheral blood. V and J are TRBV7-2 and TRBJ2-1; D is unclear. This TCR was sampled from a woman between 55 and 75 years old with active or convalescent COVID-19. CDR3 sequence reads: CASSSPSYNEQFF. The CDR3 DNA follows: TGTGCCAGCAGCTCCCCTTCCTACAATGAGCAGTTCTTC.